This entry lists 6 T cell receptor beta chains sequenced from one sample in a study of T-cell reconstitution after alpha-beta-depleted transplantation in children. During its preparation, the TCRbeta library received unique molecular identifiers. TCRdb redid the calling of the PCR reads with MiXCR, one entry per CDR3 protein. The data show about 980,000 distinct CDR3 sequences, about 29% seen once. The sample in question was PBMCs, mostly from graft donor cells, obtained 360 days after TCRalphabeta/CD19-depleted stem cell transplant. These receptors were obtained from a boy under two years old who had a stem cell transplant for SCID, so the T cells may come from the graft donor.

The V gene is TRBV12-3 or TRBV12-4, the J gene TRBJ2-7; 10 bases match TRBD2. V was clipped by 6 bases and J by 2 bases; unmatched bases: 7. The CDR3 is made up of 15 amino acids. CDR3: CASSRTSGVTYEQYF. The CDR3, as DNA: TGTGCCAGCAGCCGAACTAGCGGGGTTACCTACGAGCAGTACTTC.

The sample holds a few counts of this clonotype. V and J are TRBV7-8 and TRBJ2-7; TRBD2 might be the D (6 bases). CDR3 length: 18 amino acids. The V and J ends lost 1 base and 2 bases respectively, with 21 bases between them. CDR1 and CDR2 from the germline V gene are SGHVS and FQNEAQ. CDR3 region: CASSLGGGALSFPYEQYF. The CDR3, as DNA: TGTGCCAGCAGCTTAGGCGGAGGGGCCCTTTCCTTCCCCTACGAGCAGTACTTC.

This clonotype was observed many times. CDR3 sequence: CSVRRQGGRGTEAFF. As DNA, the CDR3 is TGCAGCGTTCGGAGGCAGGGGGGACGGGGCACTGAAGCTTTCTTT. This rearrangement joins TRBV29-1 to TRBJ1-1, with 7 bases identical to TRBD1. CDR3 length: 15 residues. The germline gives CDR1 SQVTM, CDR2 ANQGSEA. V dropped 5 bases and J dropped 4; count of bases not matched to a gene: 13.

V usage is TRBV7-6 and J usage is TRBJ1-2, with 8 bases that match TRBD1. This CDR3 contains 16 residues. V lost 1 base and J lost 6; bases outside the gene matches: 10. Germline V gene sequence: CDR1 SGHVS, CDR2 FNYEAQ. The CDR3 sequence: CASSLVPRQGINGYTF. CDR3 DNA sequence: TGTGCCAGCAGCTTAGTCCCCAGACAGGGGATCAATGGCTACACCTTC.

A few counts support this clonotype. V is TRBV5-4 and J is TRBJ2-1; no definite D call. V was trimmed by 2 bases and J by 0 bases, leaving 6 bases between them. Germline CDR1 is SGHNT and CDR2 is YYREEE (reference sequence). The CDR3 length is 14 residues. The CDR3: CASSLPPSYNEQFF. The CDR3 bases are TGTGCCAGCAGCTTACCACCCTCCTACAATGAGCAGTTCTTC.

This clonotype was detected many times. The J gene is TRBJ2-7, the V gene TRBV6-5, with D tentatively TRBD1 (5 bases). Per germline, CDR1 MNHEY and CDR2 SVGAGI. Trimming took off 5 bases at V and 0 bases at J, with 11 bases between the two ends. This CDR3 has 14 residues. The CDR3 nucleotides are TGTGCCAGCAGTAGGAGACAGAGCTCCTACGAGCAGTACTTC. Its translation is CASSRRQSSYEQYF.